This T cell receptor (beta chain) was obtained from a study of T cell responses to AZD1222 COVID-19 vaccine. Study findings and constraints: Researchers took repertoire samples only after the peak T cell response had come. The study identified only six AZD1222 recipients as seropositive at baseline.

Trimming removed 11 bases at V and 9 bases at J, with 23 bases between. This CDR3 contains 14 residues. Germline CDR1 reads SNHLY; CDR2 reads FYNNEI. On this clone itself: What it binds is not known.

Doses given second, at about 4 or about 12 weeks, were pooled. Generated by immunoSEQ multiplex PCR, the TCRdb table keeps only in-frame clones and is missing some. The data hold under 95,000 clones, with 90% observed a single time. The chain has TRBV2 and TRBJ2-1; D might be TRBD1 (7 bases). The sequences come from peripheral blood, collected 28 days after the second AZD1222 dose. The receptor comes from an adult who received the AZD1222 COVID-19 vaccine. CDR3 nucleotides: TGTGCCGTCTATCTCGACCAGGGGGGTGGTGAGCAGTTCTTC. It is translated as CAVYLDQGGGEQFF.